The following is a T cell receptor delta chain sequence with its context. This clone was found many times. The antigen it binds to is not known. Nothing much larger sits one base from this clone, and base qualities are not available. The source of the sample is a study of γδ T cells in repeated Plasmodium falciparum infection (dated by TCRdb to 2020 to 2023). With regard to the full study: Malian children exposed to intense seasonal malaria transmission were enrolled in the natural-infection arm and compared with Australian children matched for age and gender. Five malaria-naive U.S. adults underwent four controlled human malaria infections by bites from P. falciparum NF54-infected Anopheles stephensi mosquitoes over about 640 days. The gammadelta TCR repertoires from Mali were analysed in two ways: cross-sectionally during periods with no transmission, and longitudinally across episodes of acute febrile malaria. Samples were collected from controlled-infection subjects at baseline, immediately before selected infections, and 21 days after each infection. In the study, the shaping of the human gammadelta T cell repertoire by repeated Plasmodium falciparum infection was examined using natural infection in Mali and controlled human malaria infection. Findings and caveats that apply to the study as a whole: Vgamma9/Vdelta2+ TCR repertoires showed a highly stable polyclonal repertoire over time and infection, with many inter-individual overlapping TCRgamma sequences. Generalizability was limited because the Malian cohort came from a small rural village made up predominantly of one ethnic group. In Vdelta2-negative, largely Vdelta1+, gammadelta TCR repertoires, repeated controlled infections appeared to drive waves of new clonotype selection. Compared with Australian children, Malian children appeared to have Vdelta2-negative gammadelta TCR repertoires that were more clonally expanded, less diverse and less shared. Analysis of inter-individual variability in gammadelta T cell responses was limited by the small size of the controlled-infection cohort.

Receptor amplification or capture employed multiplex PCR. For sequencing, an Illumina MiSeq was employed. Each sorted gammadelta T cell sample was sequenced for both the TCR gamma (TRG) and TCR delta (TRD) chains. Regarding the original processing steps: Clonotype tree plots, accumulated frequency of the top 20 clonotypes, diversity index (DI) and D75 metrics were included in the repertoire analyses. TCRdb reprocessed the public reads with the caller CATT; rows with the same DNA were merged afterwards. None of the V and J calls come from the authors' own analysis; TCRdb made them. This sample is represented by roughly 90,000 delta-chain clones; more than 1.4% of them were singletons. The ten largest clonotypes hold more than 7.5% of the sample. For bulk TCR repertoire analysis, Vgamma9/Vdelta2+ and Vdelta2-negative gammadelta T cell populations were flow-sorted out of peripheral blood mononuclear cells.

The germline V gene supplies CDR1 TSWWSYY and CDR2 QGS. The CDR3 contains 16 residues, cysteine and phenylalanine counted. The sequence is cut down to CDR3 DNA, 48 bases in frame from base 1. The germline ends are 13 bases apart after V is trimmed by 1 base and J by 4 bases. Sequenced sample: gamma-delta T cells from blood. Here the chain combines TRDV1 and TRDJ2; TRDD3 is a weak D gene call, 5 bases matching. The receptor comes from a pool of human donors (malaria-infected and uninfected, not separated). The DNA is TGTGCTCTTGGGGAACAGGGGGGGGTGCGGACAGCACAACTCTTCTTT. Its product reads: CALGEQGGVRTAQLFF.